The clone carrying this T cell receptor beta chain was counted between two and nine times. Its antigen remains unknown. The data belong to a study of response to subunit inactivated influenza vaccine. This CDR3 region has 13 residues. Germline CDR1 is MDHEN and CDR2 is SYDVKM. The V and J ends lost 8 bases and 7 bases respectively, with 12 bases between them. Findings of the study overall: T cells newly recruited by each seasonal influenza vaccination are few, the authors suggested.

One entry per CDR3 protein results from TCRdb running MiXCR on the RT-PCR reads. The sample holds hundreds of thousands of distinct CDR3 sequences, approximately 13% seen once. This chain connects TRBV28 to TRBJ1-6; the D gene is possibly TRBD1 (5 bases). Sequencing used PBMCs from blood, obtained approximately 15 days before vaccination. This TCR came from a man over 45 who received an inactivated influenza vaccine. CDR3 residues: CASGGNWNSPLHF. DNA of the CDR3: TGTGCCAGCGGGGGAAACTGGAATTCACCCCTCCACTTT.